This paragraph reports one T cell receptor beta chain. Its antigen is as yet unknown. Patients were aged 18 to 65, had disease duration under 2 months, and had newly diagnosed hyperthyroidism. Uncontrolled infection, other autoimmune disease, pregnancy or lactation disqualified patients from enrolment. Germline CDR1 is DFQATT and CDR2 is SNEGSKA (reference sequence). This CDR3 has 13 residues. The germline V and J ends were trimmed by 6 bases and 7 bases, with 16 bases remaining between them. The data were taken from a study of T cells in Graves' hyperthyroidism and ophthalmopathy. Findings and caveats of the study: For ophthalmopathy, model prediction preceded onset by a median about 6.2 months.

Amplified TCR beta CDR3 regions came from RNA transcripts. Primed by the HTBI set, a first-round RT-PCR was run on the TCR CDR3. Via MiXCR, TCRdb re-called the multiplex PCR reads, giving one row per CDR3 protein. The profile shows approximately 330,000 distinct CDR3 sequences, 21% of them singletons. Sequencing was performed on blood. The J gene is TRBJ1-3, the V gene TRBV20-1; D is possibly TRBD1 (6 bases). This clonotype originated in a woman between 50 and 59 years old with Graves' hyperthyroidism. The DNA of the CDR3 is TGCAGTGCAAAGACAGGAGGCGTGAACACCATATATTTT. Translation gives CSAKTGGVNTIYF.